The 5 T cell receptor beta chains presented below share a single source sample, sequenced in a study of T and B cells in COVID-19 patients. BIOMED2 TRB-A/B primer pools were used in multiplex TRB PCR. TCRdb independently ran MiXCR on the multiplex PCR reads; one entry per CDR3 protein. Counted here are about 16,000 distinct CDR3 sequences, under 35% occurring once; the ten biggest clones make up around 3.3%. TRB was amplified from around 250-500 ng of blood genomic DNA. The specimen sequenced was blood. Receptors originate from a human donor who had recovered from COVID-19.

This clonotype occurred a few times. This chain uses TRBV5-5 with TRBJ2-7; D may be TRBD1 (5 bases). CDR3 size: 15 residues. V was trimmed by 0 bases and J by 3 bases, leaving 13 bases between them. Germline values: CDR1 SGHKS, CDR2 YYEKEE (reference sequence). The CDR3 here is CASSLGAETVYEQYF. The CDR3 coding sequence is TGTGCCAGCAGCTTGGGAGCTGAGACAGTCTACGAGCAGTACTTC.

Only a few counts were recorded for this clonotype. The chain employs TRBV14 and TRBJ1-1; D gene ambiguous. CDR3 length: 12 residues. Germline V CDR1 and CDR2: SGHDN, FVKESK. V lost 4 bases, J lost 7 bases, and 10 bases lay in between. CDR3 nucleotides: TGTGCCAGCAGCCTAGCCGGCCTTGAAGCTTTCTTT. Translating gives CASSLAGLEAFF.

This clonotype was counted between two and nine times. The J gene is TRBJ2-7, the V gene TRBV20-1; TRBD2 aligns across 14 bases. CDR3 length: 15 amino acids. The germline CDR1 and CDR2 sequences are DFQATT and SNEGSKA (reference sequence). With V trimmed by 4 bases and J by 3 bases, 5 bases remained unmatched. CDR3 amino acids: CSANPGLAGVYEQYF. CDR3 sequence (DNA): TGCAGTGCTAATCCGGGACTAGCGGGGGTCTACGAGCAGTACTTC.

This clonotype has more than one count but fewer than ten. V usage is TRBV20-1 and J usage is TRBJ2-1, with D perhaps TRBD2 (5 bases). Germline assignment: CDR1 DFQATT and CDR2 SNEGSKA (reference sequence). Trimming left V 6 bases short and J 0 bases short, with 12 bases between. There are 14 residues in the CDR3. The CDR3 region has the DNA TGCAGTGCCCTCGGGGAGAGCTCCTACAATGAGCAGTTCTTC. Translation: CSALGESSYNEQFF.

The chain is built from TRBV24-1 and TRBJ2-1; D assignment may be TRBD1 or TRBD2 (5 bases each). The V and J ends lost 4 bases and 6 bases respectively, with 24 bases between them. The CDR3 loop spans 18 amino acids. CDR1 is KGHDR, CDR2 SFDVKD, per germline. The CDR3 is CATSEGRWTSSRGNEQFF. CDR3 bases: TGTGCCACCAGTGAAGGAAGATGGACGTCGTCGAGGGGCAATGAGCAGTTCTTC.